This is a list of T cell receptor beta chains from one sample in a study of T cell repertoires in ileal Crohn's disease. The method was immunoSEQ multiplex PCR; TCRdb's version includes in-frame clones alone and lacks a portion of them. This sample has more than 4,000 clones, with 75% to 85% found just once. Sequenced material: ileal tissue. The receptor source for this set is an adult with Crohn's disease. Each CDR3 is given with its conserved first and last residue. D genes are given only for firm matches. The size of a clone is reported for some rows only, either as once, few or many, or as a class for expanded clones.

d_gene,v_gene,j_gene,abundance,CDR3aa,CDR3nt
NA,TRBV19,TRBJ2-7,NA,CASNPGSTYEQYF,TGTGCCAGTAATCCGGGATCGACCTACGAGCAGTACTTC
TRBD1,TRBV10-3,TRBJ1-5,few,CAISSQGGSNQPQHF,TGTGCCATCAGTTCACAGGGGGGAAGCAATCAGCCCCAGCATTTT
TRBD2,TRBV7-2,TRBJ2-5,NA,CASSFSGRGETQYF,TGTGCCAGCAGTTTTAGCGGGAGGGGGGAGACCCAGTACTTC
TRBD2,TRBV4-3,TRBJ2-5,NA,CASSRELSGGPGLGQYF,TGCGCCAGCAGCCGGGAGCTAAGCGGGGGTCCGGGGTTGGGCCAGTACTTC
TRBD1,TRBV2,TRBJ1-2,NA,CASSGTGRAGYTF,TGTGCCAGCAGTGGGACAGGGCGCGCTGGCTACACCTTC
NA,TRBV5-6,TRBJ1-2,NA,CASSTTATDGYTF,TGTGCCAGCAGCACGACAGCCACGGATGGCTACACCTTC
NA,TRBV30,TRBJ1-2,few,CARQDRTNYGYTF,TGTGCCCGGCAGGACAGAACGAACTATGGCTACACCTTC
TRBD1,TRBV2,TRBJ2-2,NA,CASSGQGVMTGELFF,TGTGCCAGCAGTGGACAGGGAGTAATGACCGGGGAGCTGTTTTTT
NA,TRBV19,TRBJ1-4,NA,CASRSPGGGSGEKLFF,TGTGCCAGTAGATCCCCTGGCGGGGGAAGTGGAGAAAAACTGTTTTTT
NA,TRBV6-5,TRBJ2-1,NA,CASRSPAQANEQFF,TGTGCCAGCAGGTCGCCCGCCCAAGCCAATGAGCAGTTCTTC
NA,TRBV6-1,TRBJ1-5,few,CASSEAGRAIEPQHF,TGTGCCAGCAGTGAAGCGGGCAGGGCAATCGAGCCCCAGCATTTT
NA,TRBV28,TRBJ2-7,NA,CASSRPGSSYEQYF,TGTGCCAGCAGCCGCCCTGGGAGCTCCTACGAGCAGTACTTC